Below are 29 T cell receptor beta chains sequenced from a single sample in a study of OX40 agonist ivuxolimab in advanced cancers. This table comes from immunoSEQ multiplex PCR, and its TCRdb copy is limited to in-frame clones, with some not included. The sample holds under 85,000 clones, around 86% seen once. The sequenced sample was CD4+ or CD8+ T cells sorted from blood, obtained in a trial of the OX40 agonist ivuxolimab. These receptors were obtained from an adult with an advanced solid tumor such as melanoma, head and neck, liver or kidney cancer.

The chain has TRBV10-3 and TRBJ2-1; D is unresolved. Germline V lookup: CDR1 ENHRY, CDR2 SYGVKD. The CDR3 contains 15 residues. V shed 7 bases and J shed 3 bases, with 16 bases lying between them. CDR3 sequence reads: CAIMPTGSGYNEQFF. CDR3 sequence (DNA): TGTGCCATCATGCCCACTGGCTCGGGCTACAATGAGCAGTTCTTC.

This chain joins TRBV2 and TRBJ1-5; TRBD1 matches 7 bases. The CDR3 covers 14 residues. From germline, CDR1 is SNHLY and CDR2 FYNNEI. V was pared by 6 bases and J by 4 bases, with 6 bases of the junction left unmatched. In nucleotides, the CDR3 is TGTGCCAGCAGGACCGGGACAGATAATCAGCCCCAGCATTTT. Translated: CASRTGTDNQPQHF.

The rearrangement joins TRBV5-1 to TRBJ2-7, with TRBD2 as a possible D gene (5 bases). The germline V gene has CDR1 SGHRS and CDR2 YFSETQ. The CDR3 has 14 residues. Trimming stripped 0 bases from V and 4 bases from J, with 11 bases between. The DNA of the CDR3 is TGCGCCAGCAGCTTGGCGGGGAAGGGTTACGAGCAGTACTTC. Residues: CASSLAGKGYEQYF.

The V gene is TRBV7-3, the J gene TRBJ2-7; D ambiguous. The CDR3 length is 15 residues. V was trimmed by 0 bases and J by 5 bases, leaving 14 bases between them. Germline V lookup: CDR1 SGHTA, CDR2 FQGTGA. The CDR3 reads CASSLTAKSYHEQYF. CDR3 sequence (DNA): TGTGCCAGCAGCTTAACTGCGAAATCCTACCACGAGCAGTACTTC.

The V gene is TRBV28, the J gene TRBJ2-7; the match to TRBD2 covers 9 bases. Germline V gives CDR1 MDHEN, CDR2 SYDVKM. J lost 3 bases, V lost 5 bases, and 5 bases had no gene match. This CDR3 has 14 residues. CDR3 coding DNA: TGTGCCAGCAGTGGCAGCGGGGGGCGCTACGAGCAGTACTTC. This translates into CASSGSGGRYEQYF.

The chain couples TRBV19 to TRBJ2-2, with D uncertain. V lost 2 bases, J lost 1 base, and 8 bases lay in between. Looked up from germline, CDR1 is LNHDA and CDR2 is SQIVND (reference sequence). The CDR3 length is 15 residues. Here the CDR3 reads CASSIPRMNTGELFF. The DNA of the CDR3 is TGTGCCAGTAGTATACCTAGAATGAACACCGGGGAGCTGTTTTTT.

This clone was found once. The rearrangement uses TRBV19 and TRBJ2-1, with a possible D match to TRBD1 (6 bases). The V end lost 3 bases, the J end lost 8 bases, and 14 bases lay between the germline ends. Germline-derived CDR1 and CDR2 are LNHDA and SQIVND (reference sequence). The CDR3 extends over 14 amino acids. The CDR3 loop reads CASSMGARGYEQFF. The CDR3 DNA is TGTGCCAGTAGTATGGGGGCCCGGGGCTATGAGCAGTTCTTC.

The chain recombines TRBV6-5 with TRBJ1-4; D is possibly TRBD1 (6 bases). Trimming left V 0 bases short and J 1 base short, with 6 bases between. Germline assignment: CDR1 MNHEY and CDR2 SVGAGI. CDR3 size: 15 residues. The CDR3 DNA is TGTGCCAGCAGTTACTCAGGGGGAACTAATGAAAAACTGTTTTTT. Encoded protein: CASSYSGGTNEKLFF.

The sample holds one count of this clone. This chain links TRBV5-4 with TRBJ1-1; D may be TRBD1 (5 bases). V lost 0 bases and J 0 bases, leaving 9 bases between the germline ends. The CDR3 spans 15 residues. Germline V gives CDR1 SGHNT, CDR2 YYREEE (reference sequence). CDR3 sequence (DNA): TGTGCCAGCAGCTTGGCTATGGGGCTGAACACTGAAGCTTTCTTT. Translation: CASSLAMGLNTEAFF.

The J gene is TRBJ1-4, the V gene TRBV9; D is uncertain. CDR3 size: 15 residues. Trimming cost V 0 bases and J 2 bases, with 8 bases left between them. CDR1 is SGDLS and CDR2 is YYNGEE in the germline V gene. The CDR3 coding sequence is TGTGCCAGCAGCGTAGATTTTGGGACTAATGAAAAACTGTTTTTT. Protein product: CASSVDFGTNEKLFF.

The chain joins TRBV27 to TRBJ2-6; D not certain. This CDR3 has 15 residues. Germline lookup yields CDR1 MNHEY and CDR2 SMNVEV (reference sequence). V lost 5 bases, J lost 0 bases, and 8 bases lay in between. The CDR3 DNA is TGTGCCAGCAGTCCACAGAGCTCTGGGGCCAACGTCCTGACTTTC. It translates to CASSPQSSGANVLTF.

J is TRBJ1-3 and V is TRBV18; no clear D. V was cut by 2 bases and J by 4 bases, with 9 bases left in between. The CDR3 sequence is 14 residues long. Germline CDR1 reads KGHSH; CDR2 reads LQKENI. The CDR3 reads CASSPGESGNTIYF. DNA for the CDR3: TGTGCCAGCTCACCAGGGGAATCCGGAAACACCATATATTTT. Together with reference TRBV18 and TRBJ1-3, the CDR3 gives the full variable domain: NAGVMQNPRHLVRRRGQEARLRCSPMKGHSHVYWYRQLPEEGLKFMVYLQKENIIDESGMPKERFSAEFPKEGPSILRIQQVVRGDSAAYFCASSPGESGNTIYFGEGSWLTVV.

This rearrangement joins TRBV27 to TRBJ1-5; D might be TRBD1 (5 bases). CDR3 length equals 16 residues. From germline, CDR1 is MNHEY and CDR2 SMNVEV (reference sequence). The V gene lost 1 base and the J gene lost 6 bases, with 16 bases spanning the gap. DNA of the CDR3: TGTGCCAGCAGTTTATGGGGGGACGGCTCCCTTCAGCCCCAGCATTTT. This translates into CASSLWGDGSLQPQHF.

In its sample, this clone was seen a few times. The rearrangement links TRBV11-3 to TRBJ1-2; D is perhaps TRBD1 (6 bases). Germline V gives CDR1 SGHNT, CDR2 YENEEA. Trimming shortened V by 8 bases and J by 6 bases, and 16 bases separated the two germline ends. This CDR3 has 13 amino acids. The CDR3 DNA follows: TGTGCCAGCGGCGCAGGGGCAAAGGATGGCTACACCTTC. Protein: CASGAGAKDGYTF.

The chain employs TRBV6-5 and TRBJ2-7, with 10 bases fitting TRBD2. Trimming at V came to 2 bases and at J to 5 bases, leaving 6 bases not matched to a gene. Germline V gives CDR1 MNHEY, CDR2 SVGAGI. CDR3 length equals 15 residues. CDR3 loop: CASSYKGLAFHEQYF. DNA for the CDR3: TGTGCCAGCAGTTACAAGGGACTAGCGTTCCACGAGCAGTACTTC.

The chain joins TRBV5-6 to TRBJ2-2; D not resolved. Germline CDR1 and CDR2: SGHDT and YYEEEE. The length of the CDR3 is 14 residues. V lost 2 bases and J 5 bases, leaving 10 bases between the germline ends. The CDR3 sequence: CASSFTERTGELFF. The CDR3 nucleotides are TGTGCCAGCAGCTTCACAGAAAGGACCGGGGAGCTGTTTTTT.

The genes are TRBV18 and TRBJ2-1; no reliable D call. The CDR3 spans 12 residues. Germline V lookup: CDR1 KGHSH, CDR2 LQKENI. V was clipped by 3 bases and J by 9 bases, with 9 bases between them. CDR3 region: CASSPYGSEQFF. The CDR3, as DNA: TGTGCCAGCTCACCCTATGGATCTGAGCAGTTCTTC.

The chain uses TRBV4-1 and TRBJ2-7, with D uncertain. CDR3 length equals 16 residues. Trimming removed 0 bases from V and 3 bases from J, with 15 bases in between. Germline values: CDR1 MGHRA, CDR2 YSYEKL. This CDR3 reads CASSQEGHLFSYEQYF. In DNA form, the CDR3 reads TGCGCCAGCAGCCAAGAAGGCCATCTATTCAGCTACGAGCAGTACTTC.

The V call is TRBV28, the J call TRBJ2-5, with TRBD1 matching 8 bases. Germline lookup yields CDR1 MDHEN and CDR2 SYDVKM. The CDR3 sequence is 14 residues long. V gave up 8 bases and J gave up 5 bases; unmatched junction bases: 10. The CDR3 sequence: CASHWDRRGETQYF. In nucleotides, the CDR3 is TGTGCCAGCCACTGGGACAGGAGAGGTGAGACCCAGTACTTC.

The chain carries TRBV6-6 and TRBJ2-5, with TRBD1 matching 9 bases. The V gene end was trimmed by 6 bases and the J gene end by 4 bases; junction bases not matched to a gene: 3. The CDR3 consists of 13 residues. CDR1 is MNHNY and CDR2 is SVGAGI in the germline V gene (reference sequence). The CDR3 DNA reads TGTGCCAGCAGCAACAGGGGGCCAGAGACCCAGTACTTC. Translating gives CASSNRGPETQYF.

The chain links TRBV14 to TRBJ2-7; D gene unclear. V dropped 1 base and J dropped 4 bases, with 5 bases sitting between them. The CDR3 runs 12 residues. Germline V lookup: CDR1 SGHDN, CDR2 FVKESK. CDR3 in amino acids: CASSQARYEQYF. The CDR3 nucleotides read TGTGCCAGCAGCCAAGCCAGGTACGAGCAGTACTTC.

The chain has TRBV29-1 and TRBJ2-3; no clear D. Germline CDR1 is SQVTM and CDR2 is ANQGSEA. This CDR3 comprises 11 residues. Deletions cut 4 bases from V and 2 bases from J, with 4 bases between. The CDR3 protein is CSVGITDTQYF. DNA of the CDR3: TGCAGCGTTGGTATCACAGATACGCAGTATTTT.

CDR3 region: CASSLGLRGGYTF. For the CDR3, the DNA is TGTGCCAGCAGTTTGGGCCTAAGGGGGGGCTACACCTTC. The rearrangement uses TRBV27 and TRBJ1-2; D is possibly TRBD1 (6 bases). Trimming left V 3 bases short and J 8 bases short, with 13 bases between. Germline CDR1 MNHEY, CDR2 SMNVEV (reference sequence). The CDR3 covers 13 residues.

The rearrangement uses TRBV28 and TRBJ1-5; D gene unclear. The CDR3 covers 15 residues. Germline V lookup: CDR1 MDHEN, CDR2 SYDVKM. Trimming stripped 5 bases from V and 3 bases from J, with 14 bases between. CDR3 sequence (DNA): TGTGCCAGCAGTACCCGCGGACGGGACAATCAGCCCCAGCATTTT. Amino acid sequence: CASSTRGRDNQPQHF.

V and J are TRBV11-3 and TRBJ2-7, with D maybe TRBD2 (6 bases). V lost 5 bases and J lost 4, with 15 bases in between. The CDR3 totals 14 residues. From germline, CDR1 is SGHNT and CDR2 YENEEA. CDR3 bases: TGTGCCAGCAGCGCGGGACTTCCTCCTTACGAGCAGTACTTC. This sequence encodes CASSAGLPPYEQYF.

In DNA, the CDR3 is TGTGCCAGCTCACCTCGACAGGATGATGAAAAACTGTTTTTT. Translation: CASSPRQDDEKLFF. The chain joins TRBV18 to TRBJ1-4; possible D gene TRBD1, 6 bases. Germline lookup yields CDR1 KGHSH and CDR2 LQKENI. CDR3 size: 14 residues. V lost 3 bases and J lost 6, with 11 bases in between.

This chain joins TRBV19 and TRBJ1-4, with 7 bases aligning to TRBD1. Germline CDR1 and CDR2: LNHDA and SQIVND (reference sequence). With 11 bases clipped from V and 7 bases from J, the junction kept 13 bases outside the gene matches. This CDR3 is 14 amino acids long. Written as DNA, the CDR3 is TGTGCCTGCAGAGATACAGGGGTTAGTGAAAAACTGTTTTTT. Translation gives CACRDTGVSEKLFF.

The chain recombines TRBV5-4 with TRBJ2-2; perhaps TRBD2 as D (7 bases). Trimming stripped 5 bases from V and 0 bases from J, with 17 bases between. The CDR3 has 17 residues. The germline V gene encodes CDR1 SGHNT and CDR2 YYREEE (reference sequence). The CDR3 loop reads CASRAWGGAPNTGELFF. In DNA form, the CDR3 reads TGTGCCAGCAGAGCCTGGGGGGGGGCCCCGAACACCGGGGAGCTGTTTTTT.

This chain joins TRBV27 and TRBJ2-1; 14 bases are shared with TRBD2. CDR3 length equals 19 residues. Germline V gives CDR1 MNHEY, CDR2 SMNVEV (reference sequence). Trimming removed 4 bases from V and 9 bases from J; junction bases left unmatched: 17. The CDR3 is CASSSRNPSGTSGSTEQFF. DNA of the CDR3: TGTGCCAGCAGTTCCCGTAACCCGTCCGGGACTAGCGGGAGCACTGAGCAGTTCTTC.